These 10 T cell receptor beta chains were sequenced from one sample in a study of Ad26.COV2.S vaccination and SARS-CoV-2 variants. Generated by immunoSEQ multiplex PCR, the TCRdb table keeps only in-frame clones and is missing some. Among approximately 400,000 clones listed, about 92% were seen once. The sample here was peripheral blood, taken after recovery from COVID-19. The receptors were gathered from a human donor who had recovered from COVID-19.

The V and J genes are TRBV7-6 and TRBJ2-2; 9 nucleotides agree with TRBD2. Germline values: CDR1 SGHVS, CDR2 FNYEAQ. The CDR3 sequence is 18 residues long. The ends lost 0 bases at V and 7 bases at J; junction bases unmatched: 12. The CDR3 nucleotides are TGTGCCAGCAGCTTAGCGTTATCTTCACTAGCGGGTGTCGGGGAGCTGTTTTTT. This gives the protein CASSLALSSLAGVGELFF.

This clone was counted only a few times. The chain recombines TRBV19 with TRBJ1-5; D gene ambiguous. CDR1 is LNHDA, CDR2 SQIVND, per germline (reference sequence). This CDR3 has 18 residues. Deletions cut 1 base from V and 4 bases from J, with 20 bases between. The CDR3 here is CASSIGRVGDIANQPQHF. As DNA, the CDR3 is TGTGCCAGTAGTATAGGTCGAGTCGGGGATATTGCGAATCAGCCCCAGCATTTT.

V usage is TRBV7-2 and J usage is TRBJ2-3; 9 nucleotides align to TRBD2. This CDR3 region has 15 residues. Germline assignment: CDR1 SGHTA and CDR2 FQGNSA. Germline trimming cut 5 bases from V and 4 bases from J; bases unmatched to any gene: 7. Written as DNA, the CDR3 is TGTGCCAGCAGCCCAGGGGGACTAGCCGCAGATACGCAGTATTTT. Encoded protein: CASSPGGLAADTQYF.

CDR3 DNA: TGTGCCAGCAGCCCGACGGGACAGCAGACCGGGGAGCTGTTTTTT. It codes for CASSPTGQQTGELFF. This chain uses TRBV7-3 with TRBJ2-2, with 7 positions matching TRBD1. CDR3 length: 15 amino acids. After removal of 5 bases from V and 5 bases from J, the junction contained 8 bases not matched to a gene. Germline V lookup: CDR1 SGHTA, CDR2 FQGTGA.

The rearrangement joins TRBV4-1 to TRBJ2-7; D perhaps matches TRBD1 (5 bases). Germline loops: CDR1 MGHRA, CDR2 YSYEKL. V was cut by 4 bases and J by 5 bases, with 6 bases left in between. The CDR3 runs 11 residues. The CDR3 DNA is TGCGCCAGCAGCCGGGGCCACGAGCAGTACTTC. It translates to CASSRGHEQYF.

The chain uses TRBV6-1 and TRBJ2-7; D is undetermined. Germline V gives CDR1 MNHNS, CDR2 SASEGT. The CDR3 totals 14 residues. V gave up 2 bases and J gave up 0 bases, with 8 bases separating them. CDR3 in DNA: TGTGCCAGCAGTGAAATCACGGGCTCCTACGAGCAGTACTTC. Residues: CASSEITGSYEQYF.

The rearrangement links TRBV4-1 to TRBJ2-1; a possible D gene is TRBD2 (6 bases). CDR3 length equals 16 residues. The germline CDR1 and CDR2 sequences are MGHRA and YSYEKL. V lost 4 bases to trimming and J lost 2 bases, with 15 bases between them. This CDR3 reads CASSRDGGRAYNEQFF. The CDR3, as DNA: TGCGCCAGCAGCCGAGACGGGGGACGCGCCTACAATGAGCAGTTCTTC.

This chain uses TRBV6-5 with TRBJ1-5, with D uncertain. The CDR3 sequence is 15 residues long. Germline lookup yields CDR1 MNHEY and CDR2 SVGAGI. V lost 7 bases to trimming and J lost 0 bases, with 13 bases between them. The CDR3 coding sequence is TGTGCCAGCACAAGATGGGCTAATAGCAATCAGCCCCAGCATTTT. Its protein is CASTRWANSNQPQHF.

The rearrangement links TRBV9 to TRBJ1-2; 7 bases are shared with TRBD1. This CDR3 region has 15 residues. V shed 2 bases and J 6 bases; nucleotides not matched to a gene: 10. Germline CDR1 is SGDLS and CDR2 is YYNGEE. The DNA of the CDR3 is TGTGCCAGCAGCGTGGCGGCAGGGGGGAAGGATGGCTACACCTTC. Amino acids: CASSVAAGGKDGYTF.

The V gene is TRBV6-5, the J gene TRBJ1-3; tentative D call: TRBD1 (5 bases). The V end was cut by 0 bases, the J end by 0 bases, with 9 bases between. This CDR3 spans 16 amino acids. The germline V gene has CDR1 MNHEY and CDR2 SVGAGI. The CDR3 DNA reads as TGTGCCAGCAGTTACTCGACACAGGTCTCTGGAAACACCATATATTTT. Translated, it gives CASSYSTQVSGNTIYF.